This is a list of T cell receptor beta chains from one sample in a study of glioma-infiltrating T cells. MiXCR was run by TCRdb on the multiplex PCR reads, yielding one entry per CDR3 protein. The sample contains tens of thousands of distinct CDR3 sequences, roughly 40% of which appear only once. The sample comprised glioma tissue, nonneoplastic brain tissue, or PBMCs (not recorded which). All receptors come from a human donor with low-grade glioma or glioblastoma, undergoing nonglioma brain surgery, or in good health (not recorded which). The CDR3 runs from the conserved cysteine through the conserved F or W. A D gene is named only where the DNA matches it firmly. Size tells how often a clone was seen (once, few, many) or the class of an expanded clone, and some rows leave it out.

>many|TRBV6-2/TRBV6-3|-|TRBJ2-2
TGTGCCAGCAGTTGGTTGGGGAACACCGGGGAGCTGTTTTTT
CASSWLGNTGELFF
>few|TRBV5-1|TRBD2|TRBJ2-7
TGCGCCAGCAGCTTGGAGACTAGCGGGGGGTACGAGCAGTACTTC
CASSLETSGGYEQYF
>-|TRBV20-1|-|TRBJ1-2
TGCAGTGCCTGTAAGGGGTATCGCTACTCCTTC
CSACKGYRYSF
>many|TRBV27|TRBD1|TRBJ2-1
TGTGCCAGCAGTTTCGGGGGACAGGGGGGCGATGAGCAGTTCTTC
CASSFGGQGGDEQFF
>many|TRBV6-1|-|TRBJ2-7
TGTGCCAGCAGTGAATCGGGGGTGGAGCAGTACTTC
CASSESGVEQYF
>-|TRBV6-6|-|TRBJ2-5
TGTGCCAGCAATCCACAGGGGGGGTTCACCAATAAGCAGTACTTC
CASNPQGGFTNKQYF
>-|TRBV29-1|TRBD2|TRBJ2-5
TGCAGCGCTGATCCGGGGGGTGAGACCCAGTACTTC
CSADPGGETQYF
>many|TRBV3-1|-|TRBJ2-5
TGTGCCAGCAGCCGAAAGATTGGGGCAGGACAAGAGACCCAGTACTTC
CASSRKIGAGQETQYF
>many|TRBV2|TRBD2|TRBJ2-1
TGTGCCAGCAGTCTAGACGACAGACAGGGACTAGCGGGGGCATTTAGCTATGAGCAGTTCTTC
CASSLDDRQGLAGAFSYEQFF
>many|TRBV6-1|TRBD1|TRBJ2-1
TGTGCCAGCAGTTACGTAGGACAGGGCAACAATGAGCAGTTCTTC
CASSYVGQGNNEQFF
>-|TRBV9|-|TRBJ1-2
TGTGCCAGCAGCGGAAGAGAGGAGGGCTACACCTTC
CASSGREEGYTF
>many|TRBV15|TRBD1|TRBJ2-7
TGTGCCACCAGCAGATCTGCGACAGGGCCAAACTACGAGCAGTACTTC
CATSRSATGPNYEQYF
>-|TRBV27|-|TRBJ2-2
TGTGCCAGCAGCTTCTGGTCCGGGGAGCTGTCTTTT
CASSFWSGELSF